The subject of this entry is one T cell receptor beta chain. Its antigen is not known. V gave up 2 bases and J gave up 7 bases, with 17 bases separating them. Germline CDR1 MNHEY, CDR2 SVGAGI. The CDR3 extends over 15 amino acids. TCRdb's table, derived via immunoSEQ multiplex PCR, lists solely in-frame clones and lacks some. The sample shows 120,000 or so clones, roughly 89% of them seen only once. This specimen belongs to a study of cytomegalovirus exposure and HLA in healthy donors. Study-wide points: In vitro, three CMV-associated chains proved specific for CMV antigens.

The sequence derives from a young woman in good health and CMV-seronegative. The chain recombines TRBV6-5 with TRBJ2-5; tentative D call: TRBD2 (6 bases). Sequencing was done on a sample of PBMCs. CDR3 coding DNA: TGTGCCAGCAGTTACGTCCAGGGCCTGGGAGGGACCCAGTACTTC. It translates to CASSYVQGLGGTQYF.